This passage covers 8 T cell receptor beta chains from one sample sequenced in a study of Graves' ophthalmopathy and Graves' hyperthyroidism. RNA transcripts were the template, and TCR beta CDR3 regions were amplified from them. The first-round RT-PCR employed HTBI primers together with the Qiagen OneStep RT-PCR kit. A multiplex PCR was then performed as the second round. TCRdb re-called the multiplex PCR reads with MiXCR, one entry per CDR3 protein. The sample gives about 370,000 distinct CDR3 sequences, roughly 17% of which show up once; about 2.4% is in the top ten. Material for sequencing was peripheral blood. The source of these receptors is an adult woman with stable Graves' hyperthyroidism.

This clonotype was observed at least ten times. J is TRBJ1-5 and V is TRBV20-1; 7 nucleotides align to TRBD1. CDR1 and CDR2 from the germline V gene are DFQATT and SNEGSKA (reference sequence). Trimming took 5 bases from V and 1 from J; bases not matched to a gene: 5. This CDR3 comprises 14 residues. The CDR3 DNA reads TGCAGTGCTTTTGACAGGGCGAGCAATCAGCCCCAGCATTTT. Translating gives CSAFDRASNQPQHF.

This clonotype was seen repeatedly, ten times or more. CDR3 sequence reads: CASSLGAGVTEAFF. In nucleotides, the CDR3 is TGTGCCAGCAGCTTAGGCGCAGGTGTCACTGAAGCTTTCTTT. The rearrangement uses TRBV11-2 and TRBJ1-1; D uncertain. The CDR3 has 14 residues. Trimming shortened V by 1 base and J by 4 bases, and 10 bases separated the two germline ends. Germline V CDR1 and CDR2: SGHAT, FQNNGV.

This clonotype was picked up many times. CDR3 loop: CASSPGQGVWEPGNTIYF. The CDR3 DNA reads as TGTGCCAGCAGCCCGGGACAGGGAGTTTGGGAGCCTGGAAACACCATATATTTT. This chain connects TRBV11-2 to TRBJ1-3; 9 bases line up with TRBD1. This CDR3 is built from 18 residues. Germline CDR1 reads SGHAT; CDR2 reads FQNNGV. J was trimmed by 2 bases and V by 5 bases; bases with no gene match: 13. Variable domain in full (rest from reference TRBV11-2 and TRBJ1-3): EAGVAQSPRYKIIEKRQSVAFWCNPISGHATLYWYQQILGQGPKLLIQFQNNGVVDDSQLPKDRFSAERLKGVDSTLKIQPAKLEDSAVYLCASSPGQGVWEPGNTIYFGEGSWLTVV.

This clonotype was seen many times. The rearrangement uses TRBV7-9 and TRBJ1-5, with 8 bases that match TRBD1. The junction had 7 bases not matched to a gene; V was cut back by 0 bases and J by 3 bases. The germline CDR1 and CDR2 sequences are SEHNR and FQNEAQ (reference sequence). The CDR3 runs to 17 residues. Here the CDR3 reads CASSLAEGQVYNQPQHF. Here the CDR3 DNA reads TGTGCCAGCAGCTTAGCGGAGGGACAGGTCTACAATCAGCCCCAGCATTTT.

This clonotype has ten or more counts. This chain links TRBV28 with TRBJ2-7; 7 bases fit TRBD2. Germline-derived CDR1 and CDR2 are MDHEN and SYDVKM. The V segment lost 5 bases and the J segment 3 bases; nucleotides outside the gene matches: 13. CDR3 size: 16 residues. The CDR3 loop is CASSPLGAGSGYEQYF. The CDR3 nucleotides are TGTGCCAGCAGTCCATTGGGAGCGGGATCAGGCTACGAGCAGTACTTC.

The table lists this clonotype with many counts. J is TRBJ2-7 and V is TRBV20-1; D is ambiguous. The CDR3 has 11 residues. V lost 3 bases and J 6 bases, leaving 9 bases between the germline ends. Germline V gene lookup returns CDR1 DFQATT and CDR2 SNEGSKA (reference sequence). The CDR3 nucleotides are TGCAGTGCTAGTGTGGGATCCGAGCAGTACTTC. Amino acids: CSASVGSEQYF.

This clonotype turned up a few times. This chain joins TRBV6-1 and TRBJ2-7, with D tentatively TRBD1 (5 bases). There are 15 residues in the CDR3. Germline CDR1 reads MNHNS; CDR2 reads SASEGT. With 3 bases removed from V and 1 base from J, the gap between germline ends came to 13 bases. The CDR3 region has the DNA TGTGCCAGCAGTGATGAGACAGCCCTGTCCTACGAGCAGTACTTC. Translation: CASSDETALSYEQYF.

This clonotype was seen repeatedly, ten times or more. This chain connects TRBV20-1 to TRBJ2-7; possible D gene TRBD2, 5 bases. Germline CDR1 DFQATT, CDR2 SNEGSKA (reference sequence). Deletions cut 2 bases from V and 3 bases from J, with 11 bases between. CDR3 length: 13 residues. Here the CDR3 reads CSARSTGIYEQYF. CDR3 sequence (DNA): TGCAGTGCTAGATCGACGGGGATCTACGAGCAGTACTTC.